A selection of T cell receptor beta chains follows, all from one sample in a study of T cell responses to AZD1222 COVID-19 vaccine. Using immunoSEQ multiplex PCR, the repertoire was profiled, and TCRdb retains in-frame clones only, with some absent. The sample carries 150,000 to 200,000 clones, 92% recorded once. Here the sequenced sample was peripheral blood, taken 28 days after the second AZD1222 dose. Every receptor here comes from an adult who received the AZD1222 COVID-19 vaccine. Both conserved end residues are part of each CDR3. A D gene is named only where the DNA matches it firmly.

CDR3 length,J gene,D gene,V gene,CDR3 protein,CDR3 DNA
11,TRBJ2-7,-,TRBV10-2,CASSRGYEQYF,TGCGCCAGCAGCAGAGGCTACGAGCAGTACTTC
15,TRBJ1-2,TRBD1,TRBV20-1,CSASEAGTGKAGYTF,TGCAGTGCTAGTGAAGCCGGGACAGGAAAGGCAGGCTACACCTTC
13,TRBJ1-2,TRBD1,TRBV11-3,CASSPYPGTVPLF,TGTGCCAGCAGCCCTTATCCCGGGACAGTACCCCTCTTC
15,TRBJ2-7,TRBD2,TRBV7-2,CASSPSWGLPYEQYF,TGTGCCAGCAGCCCCTCCTGGGGACTACCCTACGAGCAGTACTTC
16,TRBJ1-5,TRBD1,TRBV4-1,CASSQDQGTANQPQHF,TGCGCCAGCAGCCAAGATCAGGGGACAGCTAATCAGCCCCAGCATTTT
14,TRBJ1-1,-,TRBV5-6,CASNEGGMNTEAFF,TGTGCCAGCAATGAAGGGGGGATGAACACTGAAGCTTTCTTT
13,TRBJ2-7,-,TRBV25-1,CASSEYPSDEQYF,TGTGCCAGCAGTGAATATCCATCGGACGAGCAGTACTTC
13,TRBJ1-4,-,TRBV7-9,CASSLDNREKLFF,TGTGCCAGCAGCTTAGACAATCGAGAAAAACTGTTTTTT
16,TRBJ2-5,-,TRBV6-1,CASSEKWGPKMETQYF,TGTGCCAGCAGTGAGAAGTGGGGTCCTAAGATGGAGACCCAGTACTTC
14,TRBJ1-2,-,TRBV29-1,CSVDRIMGVDGYTF,TGCAGCGTTGACAGAATAATGGGGGTGGATGGCTACACCTTC
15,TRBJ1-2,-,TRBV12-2,CASRLAYPTDYGYTF,TGTGCAAGTCGCTTAGCTTATCCGACGGACTATGGCTACACCTTC
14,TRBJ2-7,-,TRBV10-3,CAISEFREVYEQYF,TGTGCCATCAGTGAGTTCAGGGAAGTATACGAGCAGTACTTC
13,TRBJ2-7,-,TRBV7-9,CASSLAGGREQYF,TGTGCCAGCAGCTTAGCGGGGGGCCGAGAGCAGTACTTC
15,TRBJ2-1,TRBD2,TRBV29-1,CSVERLAGAYNEQFF,TGCAGCGTTGAACGGCTAGCGGGAGCCTACAATGAGCAGTTCTTC
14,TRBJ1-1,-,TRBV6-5,CASSYPGPSTEAFF,TGTGCCAGCAGTTACCCGGGACCTTCTACTGAAGCTTTCTTT
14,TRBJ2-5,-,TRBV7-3,CASSLAGLGETQYF,TGTGCCAGCAGCTTAGCGGGATTAGGGGAGACCCAGTACTTC
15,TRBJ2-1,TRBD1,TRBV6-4,CASLAKWDRDNEQFF,TGTGCCAGCCTAGCTAAGTGGGACAGGGACAATGAGCAGTTCTTC
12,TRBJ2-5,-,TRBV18,CASSPLGETQYF,TGTGCCAGCTCACCGCTGGGAGAGACCCAGTACTTC